This paragraph covers one T cell receptor beta chain sequence. Trimming took off 3 bases at V and 2 bases at J, with 11 bases between the two ends. Per the germline V gene, CDR1 is MDHEN and CDR2 is SYDVKM. The CDR3 has 14 residues. The Seattle patients, enrolled during active infection, were followed longitudinally. The source of the sample is a study of blood T cell repertoires in COVID-19. About the research overall: There were acute and convalescent COVID-19 samples, and they came from the United States, Italy and Spain. PBMCs, B-cell-depleted T cells, or T cells were the source of the cDNA or gDNA that made up the material.

The authors' processing: Using reference gene primer amplification, nucleated cell counts were estimated. Using immunoSEQ multiplex PCR, the repertoire was profiled, and TCRdb retains in-frame clones only, with some absent. Clonal size and the V and J genes are those of that table, whereas D and trimming came from the DNA. The data show over 200,000 clones, 85% to 90% seen once. This chain links TRBV28 with TRBJ2-7; D is perhaps TRBD2 (5 bases). Sequencing used peripheral blood. This receptor was obtained from a man in his thirties or forties with COVID-19, enrolled during active disease. The CDR3 region is CASSFGGRTYEQYF. The CDR3 DNA sequence: TGTGCCAGCAGTTTCGGAGGCCGTACCTACGAGCAGTACTTC.